One and the same sample provided the 29 T cell receptor beta chains below, sequenced in a study of CD8 T cells in ankylosing spondylitis. Findings and limits, study-wide: A TCR beta motif of fewer than ten highly homologous variants seemed to mark ankylosing spondylitis blood.

TCRdb ran MiXCR on the 5' RACE reads and lists one entry per CDR3 protein. The profile shows about 750,000 distinct CDR3 sequences, 15% to 20% of them singletons. Their specific antigens are unknown. The sequencing input was blood, either unsorted or a sorted T cell fraction (not recorded which). The receptors were gathered from a male donor with ankylosing spondylitis.

This clonotype was observed a handful of times. The chain has TRBV15 and TRBJ2-7; D possibly uses TRBD1 or TRBD2 (6 bases each). V was trimmed by 1 base and J by 7 bases, leaving 20 bases between them. CDR1 is LNHNV, CDR2 YYDKDF, per germline (reference sequence). The CDR3 contains 16 residues. The chain's CDR3 is CATSRVGGLATWEQYF. CDR3 bases: TGTGCCACCAGCAGAGTTGGGGGGCTAGCAACGTGGGAGCAGTACTTC.

In this sample, this clonotype turned up a few times. The J gene is TRBJ2-1, the V gene TRBV4-3; D is possibly TRBD2 (5 bases). Per germline, CDR1 LGHNA and CDR2 YSLEER. There are 14 residues in the CDR3. V was trimmed by 1 base and J by 6 bases, leaving 10 bases between them. CDR3 loop: CASSQGLRVNEQFF. CDR3 nucleotides: TGCGCCAGCAGCCAAGGGCTGAGGGTCAATGAGCAGTTCTTC.

The chain couples TRBV20-1 to TRBJ1-2; maybe TRBD1 (6 bases). Germline V CDR1 and CDR2: DFQATT, SNEGSKA (reference sequence). The CDR3 runs 13 residues. The CDR3 nucleotides read TGCACGATGCAGGGGATCGCAGACTATGGCTACACCTTC. It translates to CTMQGIADYGYTF.

The rearrangement links TRBV20-1 to TRBJ2-5; D is possibly TRBD2 (6 bases). Trimming took 3 bases from V and 1 from J, leaving 24 bases between them. CDR1 and CDR2 (germline): DFQATT, SNEGSKA (reference sequence). The CDR3 is 18 amino acids. The CDR3 coding sequence is TGCAGTGCTAGCCTTACCACTGCGGGGACCCGGTTCCAAGAGACCCAGTACTTC. Translation gives CSASLTTAGTRFQETQYF.

This clonotype was observed a handful of times. The CDR3 DNA reads TGTGCCAGCAGCTGGACCGGCGGGACAGAGCAGTTCTTC. The encoded protein is CASSWTGGTEQFF. V is TRBV7-9 and J is TRBJ2-1; D possibly matches TRBD1 or TRBD2 (6 bases each). Germline-derived CDR1 and CDR2 are SEHNR and FQNEAQ (reference sequence). The CDR3 spans 13 residues. The V end was cut by 4 bases, the J end by 10 bases, with 14 bases between.

The chain combines TRBV20-1 with TRBJ2-1, with TRBD2 matching over 7 bases. Germline values: CDR1 DFQATT, CDR2 SNEGSKA (reference sequence). V dropped 5 bases and J dropped 6; count of bases not matched to a gene: 10. This CDR3 region has 14 residues. The CDR3 coding sequence is TGCAGTGCTCCCCTGGCTAGCGGATCCAATGAGCAGTTCTTC. Protein product: CSAPLASGSNEQFF.

This clonotype was observed a few times. The V call is TRBV12-3 or TRBV12-4, the J call TRBJ2-7, with TRBD2 matching over 12 bases. V shed 5 bases, J shed 2 bases, and the junction held 7 bases outside the gene matches. The CDR3 is 16 amino acids. The chain's CDR3 is CASSNKGLAGTYEQYF. DNA of the CDR3: TGTGCCAGCAGTAATAAAGGACTAGCGGGAACCTACGAGCAGTACTTC.

This clonotype appeared many times. This chain joins TRBV12-3 or TRBV12-4 and TRBJ1-5, with unresolved D. The CDR3 runs to 13 residues. The V end was cut by 6 bases, the J end by 4 bases, with 10 bases between. The CDR3: CASSLGPNQPQHF. CDR3 coding DNA: TGTGCCAGCAGCCTAGGACCAAATCAGCCCCAGCATTTT.

This chain joins TRBV4-1 and TRBJ2-5; the D is unclear. CDR3 length equals 15 residues. Germline V lookup: CDR1 MGHRA, CDR2 YSYEKL. V was shortened by 1 base and J by 3 bases, with 12 bases between the two germline ends. CDR3 bases: TGCGCCAGCAGCCAAGTTTTCCTGCCAGAAGAGACCCAGTACTTC. Residues: CASSQVFLPEETQYF.

This clonotype was observed a few times. This sequence joins TRBV29-1 and TRBJ2-6, with D perhaps TRBD1 (5 bases). V was shortened by 5 bases and J by 1 base, with 6 bases between the two germline ends. This CDR3 region has 13 residues. Germline values: CDR1 SQVTM, CDR2 ANQGSEA. The CDR3 coding sequence is TGCAGCGTTCCAGGGTCTGGGGCCAACGTCCTGACTTTC. Translated, it gives CSVPGSGANVLTF.

The V call is TRBV19, the J call TRBJ1-5; D uncertain. CDR3 size: 16 residues. CDR1 is LNHDA, CDR2 SQIVND, per germline (reference sequence). Between the trimmed V and J ends, which lost 9 bases and 0 bases, there was a span of 18 bases. CDR3 DNA sequence: TGTGCCAGCTCATCGGAAGGAGGGAGTAGCAATCAGCCCCAGCATTTT. It encodes CASSSEGGSSNQPQHF.

A single count supports this clonotype. Because the CDR3's place on the DNA is in doubt, the DNA is left out and the CDR3 is given as listed by TCRdb. J is TRBJ2-5 and V is TRBV12-3 or TRBV12-4; the D call TRBD2 from the table was never checked on the DNA. Ends included, the CDR3 has 13 residues. This CDR3 is CASSPPLWETQYF.

V and J are TRBV4-1 and TRBJ1-1; D perhaps matches TRBD1 (5 bases). The CDR3 contains 16 residues. V was clipped by 5 bases and J by 1 base, with 17 bases between them. Germline CDR1 MGHRA, CDR2 YSYEKL. The CDR3 DNA sequence: TGCGCCAGCAGCAGAGAGGCTGGGGACCGGAACACTGAAGCTTTCTTT. Residues: CASSREAGDRNTEAFF.

In its sample, this clonotype was seen a few times. V is TRBV4-2 and J is TRBJ2-1, with unresolved D. Trimming left V 0 bases short and J 4 bases short, with 13 bases between. Looked up from germline, CDR1 is LGHNA and CDR2 is YNFKEQ. This CDR3 is 16 amino acids long. The CDR3 DNA follows: TGTGCCAGCAGCCAAGAGGGCCATGTAATTTACAATGAGCAGTTCTTC. This encodes CASSQEGHVIYNEQFF.

This clonotype was observed a handful of times. The chain carries TRBV7-6 and TRBJ2-2; 7 bases align to TRBD1. CDR3 length equals 17 residues. The ends lost 3 bases at V and 3 bases at J; junction bases unmatched: 10. CDR1 and CDR2 from the germline V gene are SGHVS and FNYEAQ. This CDR3 reads CASSFFPITGDTGELFF. The CDR3 nucleotides are TGTGCCAGCAGCTTCTTCCCGATAACAGGGGACACCGGGGAGCTGTTTTTT.

This clonotype was detected a few times. The chain links TRBV5-1 to TRBJ2-1; D is possibly TRBD2 (6 bases). In germline, CDR1 is SGHRS, CDR2 YFSETQ. Trimming took 0 bases from V and 2 from J, leaving 15 bases between them. This CDR3 has 17 residues. The CDR3 nucleotides are TGCGCCAGCAGCTTGGGTATGGGGGGAAGAACCTACAATGAGCAGTTCTTC. Amino acids: CASSLGMGGRTYNEQFF.

This clonotype appeared a few times. CDR3 in DNA: TGTGCCAGCAGCGAACTAGGGCCTGCCGGTGAAGAGACCCAGTACTTC. This codes for CASSELGPAGEETQYF. The rearrangement links TRBV7-9 to TRBJ2-5; TRBD2 is a possible D gene (5 bases). Trimming removed 5 bases at V and 3 bases at J, with 19 bases between. Germline V gives CDR1 SEHNR, CDR2 FQNEAQ (reference sequence). The CDR3 extends over 16 amino acids. The full variable domain, completed using reference TRBV7-9 and TRBJ2-5, is DTGVSQNPRHKITKRGQNVTFRCDPISEHNRLYWYRQTLGQGPEFLTYFQNEAQLEKSRLLSDRFSAERPKGSFSTLEIQRTEQGDSAMYLCASSELGPAGEETQYFGPGTRLLVL.

This clonotype has a handful of counts. The chain links TRBV20-1 to TRBJ1-1; weak D call: TRBD1 (5 bases). The CDR3 consists of 11 residues. V was pared by 6 bases and J by 3 bases, with 8 bases between. Germline V gives CDR1 DFQATT, CDR2 SNEGSKA (reference sequence). The CDR3 loop is CSAGGDTEAFF. CDR3 in DNA: TGCAGTGCAGGAGGGGACACTGAAGCTTTCTTT.

This clonotype was observed many times. This rearrangement joins TRBV20-1 to TRBJ2-7; possibly TRBD2 for D (6 bases). The CDR3 is 14 residues long. Germline loops: CDR1 DFQATT, CDR2 SNEGSKA (reference sequence). V was pared by 6 bases and J by 3 bases, with 18 bases between. The DNA for the CDR3 is TGCAGTGCCCAGGGACTTGAAGGGTACTACGAGCAGTACTTC. As protein: CSAQGLEGYYEQYF.

This clonotype was recorded at least ten times. The chain uses TRBV5-1 and TRBJ1-1; D perhaps matches TRBD1 (5 bases). Trimming cost V 3 bases and J 5 bases, with 20 bases left between them. This CDR3 has 16 residues. CDR1 is SGHRS, CDR2 YFSETQ, per germline. Here the CDR3 DNA reads TGCGCCAGCAGCTGGCGCGGGGACGGGGTAAGGACTGAAGCTTTCTTT. Protein product: CASSWRGDGVRTEAFF.

This clonotype was seen a few times. The chain uses TRBV12-3 or TRBV12-4 and TRBJ1-5; TRBD1 might be the D (5 bases). This CDR3 comprises 13 residues. Trimming took off 5 bases at V and 3 bases at J, with 8 bases between the two ends. The CDR3 region has the DNA TGTGCCAGCAGTGCGGACAACAATCAGCCCCAGCATTTT. It encodes CASSADNNQPQHF.

The chain couples TRBV5-1 to TRBJ2-1; 7 bases line up with TRBD1. V trimming: 4 bases; J trimming: 0 bases; junction bases outside the gene matches: 4. The CDR3 is made up of 15 amino acids. Germline CDR1 reads SGHRS; CDR2 reads YFSETQ. The CDR3 sequence: CASSPDRVSYNEQFF. DNA of the CDR3: TGCGCCAGCAGCCCTGACAGGGTCTCCTACAATGAGCAGTTCTTC.

The chain has TRBV5-6 and TRBJ2-3; 9 bases are shared with TRBD1. The CDR3 covers 16 residues. Trimming took 3 bases from V and 4 from J; bases not matched to a gene: 9. Germline lookup yields CDR1 SGHDT and CDR2 YYEEEE. The CDR3 protein is CASSSDRGRGSDTQYF. CDR3 nucleotides: TGTGCCAGCAGCTCGGACAGGGGTAGAGGGTCAGATACGCAGTATTTT.

The CDR3 loop is CASSQDPGVGTRSTGELFF. The CDR3 DNA reads TGTGCCAGCAGCCAAGATCCTGGGGTTGGGACACGGTCAACCGGGGAGCTGTTTTTT. The rearrangement links TRBV4-2 to TRBJ2-2; D is possibly TRBD1 (6 bases). The CDR3 runs to 19 residues. V was cut by 0 bases and J by 5 bases, with 22 bases left in between. The germline V gene encodes CDR1 LGHNA and CDR2 YNFKEQ.

This clonotype has a handful of counts. This chain connects TRBV5-1 to TRBJ2-7; D ambiguous. This CDR3 spans 15 amino acids. The V and J ends lost 0 bases and 2 bases respectively, with 12 bases between them. The germline V gene has CDR1 SGHRS and CDR2 YFSETQ. The DNA of the CDR3 is TGCGCCAGCAGCTTGGATCAGGTGCGACCCTACGAGCAGTACTTC. Translated, it gives CASSLDQVRPYEQYF. Full variable domain (missing parts from reference TRBV5-1 and TRBJ2-7): KAGVTQTPRYLIKTRGQQVTLSCSPISGHRSVSWYQQTPGQGLQFLFEYFSETQRNKGNFPGRFSGRQFSNSRSEMNVSTLELGDSALYLCASSLDQVRPYEQYFGPGTRLTVT.

This rearrangement joins TRBV7-2 to TRBJ1-2; 9 bases match TRBD1. Germline V gene data show CDR1 as SGHTA and CDR2 as FQGNSA. After removal of 6 bases from V and 5 bases from J, the junction contained 4 bases not matched to a gene. The CDR3 is 13 residues long. CDR3 nucleotides: TGTGCCAGCAGACTAGGACAGGGGTATGGCTACACCTTC. Amino acids: CASRLGQGYGYTF.

V usage is TRBV12-3 or TRBV12-4 and J usage is TRBJ2-3; D possibly matches TRBD1 or TRBD2 (5 bases each). This CDR3 contains 16 residues. Deletions cut 1 base from V and 0 bases from J, with 11 bases between. CDR3 in amino acids: CASSLVAGTSTDTQYF. Here the CDR3 DNA reads TGTGCCAGCAGTTTAGTGGCAGGGACGAGCACAGATACGCAGTATTTT.

This clonotype was detected only a few times. This chain joins TRBV9 and TRBJ2-3; D is perhaps TRBD2 (5 bases). The CDR3 sequence is 15 residues long. In germline, CDR1 is SGDLS, CDR2 YYNGEE. The V end was cut by 0 bases, the J end by 2 bases, with 10 bases between. The CDR3 DNA reads TGTGCCAGCAGCGTAGCGGGGTTTACCACAGATACGCAGTATTTT. Translated: CASSVAGFTTDTQYF.

In its sample, this clonotype was seen a few times. This rearrangement joins TRBV5-6 to TRBJ2-7; D gene ambiguous. The germline gives CDR1 SGHDT, CDR2 YYEEEE. The CDR3 is 12 residues long. V was clipped by 1 base and J by 3 bases, with 5 bases between them. Here the CDR3 DNA reads TGTGCCAGCAGCTTGTATCACTACGAGCAGTACTTC. As protein: CASSLYHYEQYF.